The 14 T cell receptor beta chains listed next were all sequenced from one sample in a study of T cell repertoires in cytomegalovirus infection. Their target antigens are unknown. TCRdb redid the calling of the reads with MiXCR, one entry per CDR3 protein. The sample lists roughly 920,000 distinct CDR3 sequences, roughly 30% seen once, with over 12% in the top ten. The material sequenced was cultured CD8+ T cells from PBMCs, taken from culture after CMV antigen stimulation. The receptors here all came from a human donor in good health (CMV status not recorded). Some clones in this sample may be carry-over from other donors' samples.

The V call is TRBV15, the J call TRBJ2-2; D is uncertain. Trimming shortened V by 0 bases and J by 7 bases, and 6 bases separated the two germline ends. This CDR3 region has 13 residues. Per germline, CDR1 LNHNV and CDR2 YYDKDF (reference sequence). The CDR3 coding sequence is TGTGCCACCAGCAGAGATCTGGTCGGGGAGCTGTTTTTT. Translating it yields CATSRDLVGELFF.

This clonotype has just a few counts. The chain links TRBV28 to TRBJ2-1, with D possibly matching TRBD1 (6 bases). Trimming took off 6 bases at V and 2 bases at J, with 17 bases between the two ends. This CDR3 is built from 16 residues. Germline V gives CDR1 MDHEN, CDR2 SYDVKM. The CDR3 nucleotides read TGTGCCAGCAGACGCAGGGGACCCTTACCCTACAATGAGCAGTTCTTC. Translating it yields CASRRRGPLPYNEQFF.

This chain joins TRBV7-9 and TRBJ2-4; TRBD2 is a possible D gene (5 bases). CDR1 and CDR2 from the germline V gene are SEHNR and FQNEAQ (reference sequence). Trimming shortened V by 1 base and J by 8 bases, and 15 bases separated the two germline ends. The CDR3 is 15 residues long. The CDR3 loop is CASSLGEGPFDIQYF. The CDR3 DNA reads as TGTGCCAGCAGCTTAGGAGAGGGTCCCTTTGACATTCAGTACTTC.

This clonotype showed up many times. V gene TRBV7-9 combines with J gene TRBJ2-1; D gene unclear. There are 14 residues in the CDR3. The V gene lost 0 bases and the J gene lost 4 bases, with 7 bases spanning the gap. Germline-derived CDR1 and CDR2 are SEHNR and FQNEAQ (reference sequence). This chain's CDR3 is CASSLASLYNEQFF. CDR3 bases: TGTGCCAGCAGCTTAGCGAGCCTGTACAATGAGCAGTTCTTC.

The CDR3 region is CASSLGRVGDTQYF. DNA of the CDR3: TGTGCCAGCAGCCTTGGCAGGGTCGGAGATACGCAGTATTTT. The chain couples TRBV5-6 to TRBJ2-3; D might be TRBD1 (5 bases). The CDR3 length is 14 residues. Trimming took off 4 bases at V and 5 bases at J, with 14 bases between the two ends. CDR1 is SGHDT and CDR2 is YYEEEE in the germline V gene.

This clonotype was detected a few times. This chain links TRBV6-2 or TRBV6-3 with TRBJ2-7; 10 bases line up with TRBD1. Germline assignment: CDR1 MNHEY and CDR2 SVGEGT. The CDR3 covers 16 residues. V shed 6 bases, J shed 5 bases, and the junction held 13 bases outside the gene matches. The CDR3 loop reads CASSRTRTGGSDEQYV. The DNA for the CDR3 is TGTGCCAGCAGCCGGACTAGGACAGGGGGATCGGACGAGCAGTACGTC.

V gene TRBV9 combines with J gene TRBJ2-2; tentatively, D is TRBD2 (6 bases). This CDR3 spans 17 amino acids. The V gene lost 0 bases and the J gene lost 3 bases, with 15 bases spanning the gap. Germline CDR1 reads SGDLS; CDR2 reads YYNGEE. The CDR3 DNA reads as TGTGCCAGCAGCGTAGTCCCTAGCGAGGGGTACACCGGGGAGCTGTTTTTT. Translated, it gives CASSVVPSEGYTGELFF. Looking up the rest from reference TRBV9 and TRBJ2-2 gives the full variable domain: DSGVTQTPKHLITATGQRVTLRCSPRSGDLSVYWYQQSLDQGLQFLIQYYNGEERAKGNILERFSAQQFPDLHSELNLSSLELGDSALYFCASSVVPSEGYTGELFFGEGSRLTVL.

The rearrangement joins TRBV2 to TRBJ1-1; no firm D call. V lost 0 bases and J 4 bases, leaving 6 bases between the germline ends. Germline V lookup: CDR1 SNHLY, CDR2 FYNNEI. The CDR3 runs 13 residues. Written as DNA, the CDR3 is TGTGCCAGCAGTGAAGCGCGGGCCACTGAAGCTTTCTTT. Protein product: CASSEARATEAFF.

Ten or more counts support this clonotype. This chain uses TRBV7-8 with TRBJ2-1; D unclear. The CDR3 is 13 residues long. V lost 8 bases, J lost 1 base, and 9 bases lay in between. Germline-derived CDR1 and CDR2 are SGHVS and FQNEAQ. CDR3 coding DNA: TGTGCCAGCCGCATTTCTTCCTACAATGAGCAGTTCTTC. As protein: CASRISSYNEQFF.

The chain employs TRBV6-2 or TRBV6-3 and TRBJ2-2, with 8 bases that match TRBD1. The CDR3 has 18 amino acids. Unmatched junction bases numbered 8, after V lost 2 bases and J lost 0 bases. CDR1 is MNHEY, CDR2 SVGEGT, per germline. For the CDR3, the DNA is TGTGCCAGCAGTTACAATCGGGACAGGAGGTCGAACACCGGGGAGCTGTTTTTT. Translated: CASSYNRDRRSNTGELFF.

This clonotype was seen a few times. The genes are TRBV7-8 and TRBJ2-3; D is unclear. The CDR3 sequence is 13 residues long. V dropped 3 bases and J dropped 6 bases, with 10 bases sitting between them. The V gene's germline CDR1 is SGHVS and CDR2 FQNEAQ. The CDR3: CASSFASSDTQYF. As DNA, the CDR3 is TGTGCCAGCAGCTTTGCGAGTTCGGATACGCAGTATTTT.

The rearrangement links TRBV27 to TRBJ1-2; a possible D gene is TRBD1 (5 bases). The CDR3 sequence is 13 residues long. Trimming cost V 3 bases and J 7 bases, with 12 bases left between them. Germline CDR1 and CDR2: MNHEY and SMNVEV (reference sequence). CDR3 region: CASSLGPSAGYTF. The CDR3 region has the DNA TGTGCCAGCAGTTTGGGACCCTCCGCTGGCTACACCTTC.

Only a few counts were recorded for this clonotype. The J gene is TRBJ2-7, the V gene TRBV28, with TRBD2 matching 8 bases. V lost 5 bases, J lost 3 bases, and 6 bases stayed unmatched. The germline gives CDR1 MDHEN, CDR2 SYDVKM. The CDR3 has 14 residues. The CDR3, as DNA: TGTGCCAGCAGTGCGGGGGGAGTTGGCTACGAGCAGTACGTC. As protein: CASSAGGVGYEQYV.

The gene calls are TRBV7-9 and TRBJ2-3; 9 positions match TRBD1. V shed 5 bases, J shed 0 bases, and the junction held 6 bases outside the gene matches. This CDR3 is built from 16 residues. From germline, CDR1 is SEHNR and CDR2 FQNEAQ (reference sequence). CDR3 nucleotides: TGTGCCAGCAGCCCCCAACAGGGGGCGAGCACAGATACGCAGTATTTT. Translation: CASSPQQGASTDTQYF.